The present TCR beta chain was sequenced within a study of shared clonotypes between healthy human individuals. The CDR3 has 15 amino acids. Looked up from germline, CDR1 is SGDLS and CDR2 is YYNGEE. V dropped 0 bases and J dropped 2 bases, with 9 bases sitting between them. Study-level points and caveats: Clonotype sharing among donors, it was expected, would be affected by sequencing depth.

Turning to this clone: Its antigen is as yet unknown.

The assay was immunoSEQ multiplex PCR, and TCRdb's table has in-frame clones only and misses some. The table lists some 530,000 clones, approximately 80% of them singletons. The V call is TRBV9, the J call TRBJ1-5; D is unresolved. Material: PBMCs. This clonotype was obtained from a woman in her 40s in good health. Some clones in this sample may be carry-over from other donors' samples. The CDR3 loop reads CASSVGVERNQPQHF. CDR3 DNA sequence: TGTGCCAGCAGCGTAGGCGTGGAACGCAATCAGCCCCAGCATTTT.